This entry is about one T cell receptor (beta chain). What this receptor recognizes is not known. No much larger clone is present one base from it, and per-base qualities are unavailable. These data are taken from a study of PD-1 blockade in mismatch repair-deficient tumors (dated by TCRdb to 2015 to 2018). With regard to the full study: Between late 2013 and 2016, approximately 90 consecutive patients with 11 to 12 mismatch repair-deficient cancer types, all previously treated and progressing, were enrolled in the trial. Tumor-associated T cell clones in the peripheral blood of patients responding to PD-1 blockade were tracked using deep sequencing of TCR CDR3 regions. Study-wide conclusions, independent of this receptor: After pembrolizumab, tumor-resident clones, which were often undetectable in blood before treatment, expanded rapidly and then contracted, generally ahead of radiologic responses.

For every enrolled patient, mismatch repair deficiency was confirmed by either polymerase chain reaction or immunohistochemistry. TCR sequencing was performed for three patients who responded to pembrolizumab therapy. Pembrolizumab PD-1 blockade was prospectively tested in advanced mismatch repair-deficient cancers, regardless of tissue of origin, in the phase II trial. Peripheral blood T cell samples were gathered serially, both before PD-1 blockade started and at multiple time points afterward. The timing of each blood sample was reported as weeks after the first dose of pembrolizumab. Libraries were constructed by the immunoSEQ multiplex PCR assay. This is the immuneACCESS table as TCRdb keeps it, with only in-frame sequences that have V and J called. A part of the clones is gone; compared with another copy, unresolved V genes explain less than half, and the rest is unexplained. The sample table lists around 110,000 clones, 65% to 80% of them with a count of one. The ten largest account for approximately 5% of the sample.

The V and J ends are trimmed by 3 bases and 2 bases, leaving 13 bases between them. CDR3 length: 15 amino acids, cysteine to phenylalanine. Of all the DNA, just the CDR3 is kept, 45 bases in frame from base 1. The germline V gene sets CDR1 to MGHRA and CDR2 to YSYEKL. This receptor was identified in an adult with mismatch repair-deficient cancer. This receptor chain uses TRBV4-1 and TRBJ2-5; too little of a D gene remains to name it. Specimen: peripheral blood, collected about 13 months after starting pembrolizumab. The CDR3 reads CASSQITKPQETQYF. The bases read TGCGCCAGCAGCCAGATAACAAAACCTCAAGAGACCCAGTACTTC.